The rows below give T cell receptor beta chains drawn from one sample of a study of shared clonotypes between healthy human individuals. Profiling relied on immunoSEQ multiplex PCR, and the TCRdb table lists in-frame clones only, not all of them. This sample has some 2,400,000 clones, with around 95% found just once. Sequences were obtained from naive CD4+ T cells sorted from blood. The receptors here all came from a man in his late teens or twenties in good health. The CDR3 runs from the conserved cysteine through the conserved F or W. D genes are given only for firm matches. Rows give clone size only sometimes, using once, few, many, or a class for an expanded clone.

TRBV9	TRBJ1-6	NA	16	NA	CASSVGGVLGNSPLHF	TGTGCCAGCAGCGTAGGTGGTGTCCTGGGGAATTCACCCCTCCACTTT
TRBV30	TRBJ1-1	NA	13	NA	CAWNGPINTEAFF	TGTGCCTGGAACGGACCAATCAACACTGAAGCTTTCTTT
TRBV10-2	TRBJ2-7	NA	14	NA	CASRLVGSSYEQYF	TGCGCCAGCAGGCTGGTAGGGTCCTCCTACGAGCAGTACTTC
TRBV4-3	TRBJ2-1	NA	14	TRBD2	CASSQEGSSGSTFF	TGCGCCAGCAGCCAAGAGGGCTCTAGCGGGAGTACGTTCTTC
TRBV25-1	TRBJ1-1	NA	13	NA	CASSENRNTEAFF	TGTGCCAGCAGTGAGAACAGGAACACTGAAGCTTTCTTT
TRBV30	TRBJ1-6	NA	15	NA	CAWSRDPTGVSPLHF	TGTGCCTGGTCCAGGGACCCCACGGGAGTATCACCCCTCCACTTT
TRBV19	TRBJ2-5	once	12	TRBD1	CASRHRGETQYF	TGTGCCAGTAGACACAGGGGGGAGACCCAGTACTTC
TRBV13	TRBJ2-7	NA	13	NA	CASSLPLSYEQYF	TGTGCCAGCAGCTTACCTCTGAGCTACGAGCAGTACTTC
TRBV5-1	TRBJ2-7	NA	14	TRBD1	CASSWSDRAYEQYF	TGCGCCAGCAGCTGGAGTGACAGGGCCTACGAGCAGTACTTC
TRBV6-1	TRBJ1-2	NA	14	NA	CASIPGASSYGYTF	TGTGCCAGCATCCCAGGGGCGTCAAGCTATGGCTACACCTTC
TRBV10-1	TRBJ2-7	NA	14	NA	CASSESDGGYEQYF	TGCGCCAGCAGTGAGTCAGACGGGGGCTACGAGCAGTACTTC
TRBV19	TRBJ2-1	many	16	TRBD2	CASSILGLASYNEQFF	TGTGCCAGTAGTATCTTGGGACTAGCGTCCTACAATGAGCAGTTCTTC
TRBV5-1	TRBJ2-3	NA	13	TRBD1	CASRGRGTDTQYF	TGCGCCAGCAGGGGCAGGGGGACAGATACGCAGTATTTT
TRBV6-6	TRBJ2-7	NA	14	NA	CASSYSTGPYEQYF	TGTGCCAGCAGTTACAGTACTGGCCCTTACGAGCAGTACTTC
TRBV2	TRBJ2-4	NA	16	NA	CASSEGQGGMRYIQYF	TGTGCCAGCAGTGAAGGCCAGGGTGGGATGAGGTACATTCAGTACTTC
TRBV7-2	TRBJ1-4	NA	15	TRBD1	CASSLGQGANEKLFF	TGTGCCAGCAGCCTAGGACAGGGAGCTAATGAAAAACTGTTTTTT
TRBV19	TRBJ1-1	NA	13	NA	CASSTGLNTEAFF	TGTGCCAGTAGTACAGGGTTGAACACTGAAGCTTTCTTT
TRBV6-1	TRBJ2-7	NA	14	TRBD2	CASKVSGGSYEQYF	TGTGCCAGCAAGGTCAGCGGGGGCTCCTACGAGCAGTACTTC
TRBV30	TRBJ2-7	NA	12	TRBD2	CAWATSGYEQYF	TGTGCCTGGGCCACTAGCGGCTACGAGCAGTACTTC
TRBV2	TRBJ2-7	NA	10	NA	CASTVTEQYF	TGTGCCAGCACGGTAACGGAGCAGTACTTC
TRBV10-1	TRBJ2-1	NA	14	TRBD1	CASSPRTGNNEQFF	TGCGCCAGCAGTCCCCGGACAGGGAACAATGAGCAGTTCTTC
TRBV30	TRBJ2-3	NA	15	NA	CAWSVDSQATDTQYF	TGTGCCTGGAGTGTTGACAGCCAAGCCACAGATACGCAGTATTTT
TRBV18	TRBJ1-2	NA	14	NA	CASSPPMRVDGYTF	TGTGCCAGCTCACCACCGATGAGGGTTGATGGCTACACCTTC
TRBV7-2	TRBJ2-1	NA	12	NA	CASSFYQGEQFF	TGTGCCAGCAGCTTTTACCAGGGTGAGCAGTTCTTC
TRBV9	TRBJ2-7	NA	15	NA	CASSVASQAFYEQYF	TGTGCCAGCAGCGTAGCGTCCCAGGCTTTTTACGAGCAGTACTTC